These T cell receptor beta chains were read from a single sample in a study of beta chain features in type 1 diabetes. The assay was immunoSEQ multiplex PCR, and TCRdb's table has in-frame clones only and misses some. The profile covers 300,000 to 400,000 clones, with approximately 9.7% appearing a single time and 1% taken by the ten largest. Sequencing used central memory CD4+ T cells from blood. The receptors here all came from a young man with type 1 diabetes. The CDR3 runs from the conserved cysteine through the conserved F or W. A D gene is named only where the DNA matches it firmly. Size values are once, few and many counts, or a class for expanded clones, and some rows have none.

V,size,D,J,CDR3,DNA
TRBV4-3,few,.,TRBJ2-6,CASSRHTGPGANVLTF,TGCGCCAGCAGCCGCCATACAGGGCCCGGGGCCAACGTCCTGACTTTC
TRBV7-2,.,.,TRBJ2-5,CASSLNHGRFQETQYF,TGTGCCAGCAGCCTAAATCATGGCAGGTTTCAAGAGACCCAGTACTTC
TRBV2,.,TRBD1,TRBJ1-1,CASSQQGAPSGTEAFF,TGTGCCAGCAGTCAACAGGGGGCCCCGTCGGGCACTGAAGCTTTCTTT
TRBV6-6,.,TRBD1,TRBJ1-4,CASSYPTGGGEKLFF,TGTGCCAGCAGTTACCCAACAGGGGGTGGAGAAAAACTGTTTTTT
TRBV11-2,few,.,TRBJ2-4,CASSLLGSQNIQYF,TGTGCCAGCAGCTTATTGGGCAGCCAAAACATTCAGTACTTC
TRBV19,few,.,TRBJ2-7,CASTRSQGYEQYF,TGTGCCAGTACTCGGTCCCAGGGCTACGAGCAGTACTTC
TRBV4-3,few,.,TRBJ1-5,CASSQEAASVQPQHF,TGCGCCAGCAGCCAAGAGGCTGCCAGCGTTCAGCCCCAGCATTTT
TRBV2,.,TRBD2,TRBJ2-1,CASSELASGGTYEQFF,TGTGCCAGCAGCGAACTAGCTAGCGGGGGTACCTATGAGCAGTTCTTC
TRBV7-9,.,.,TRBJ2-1,CASSSLRGSFNEQFF,TGTGCCAGCAGCTCCCTTAGGGGTTCCTTCAATGAGCAGTTCTTC
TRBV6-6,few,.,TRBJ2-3,CASTPIRLGETQYF,TGTGCCAGCACCCCTATTAGACTTGGGGAGACGCAGTATTTT
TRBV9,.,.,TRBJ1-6,CASSDTGGIGSPLHF,TGTGCCAGCAGCGACACTGGTGGGATCGGTTCACCCCTCCACTTT
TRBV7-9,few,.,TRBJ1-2,CASSFGSPTNYGYTF,TGTGCCAGCAGCTTCGGCAGCCCCACTAACTATGGCTACACCTTC
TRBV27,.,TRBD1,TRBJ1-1,CASSFTGDTEAFF,TGTGCCAGCAGTTTCACAGGGGACACTGAAGCTTTCTTT
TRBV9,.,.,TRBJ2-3,CASSSWAGPVLDTQYF,TGTGCCAGCAGCTCTTGGGCAGGCCCAGTGCTAGATACGCAGTATTTT
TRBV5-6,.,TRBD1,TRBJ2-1,CASSLAYKPGQGMQFF,TGTGCCAGCAGCTTGGCGTACAAGCCGGGACAGGGAATGCAGTTCTTC
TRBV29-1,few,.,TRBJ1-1,CSVQDFDTEAFF,TGCAGCGTACAGGACTTCGACACTGAAGCTTTCTTT
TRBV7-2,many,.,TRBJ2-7,CASSASTSPYVGYF,TGTGCCAGCAGCGCCTCTACCTCTCCCTACGTGGGGTACTTC
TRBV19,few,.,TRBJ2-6,CASSMNRQLSSGANVLTF,TGTGCCAGTAGTATGAACCGACAGTTAAGCTCTGGGGCCAACGTCCTGACTTTC
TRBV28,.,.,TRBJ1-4,CASRLPQGFEKLFF,TGTGCCAGCAGACTACCACAGGGTTTTGAAAAACTGTTTTTT
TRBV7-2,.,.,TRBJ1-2,CASSHDRNYGYTF,TGTGCCAGCAGCCACGACAGGAACTATGGCTACACCTTC
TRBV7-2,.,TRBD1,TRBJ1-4,CASSSTGTEKLFF,TGTGCCAGCAGCTCGACAGGGACTGAAAAACTGTTTTTT
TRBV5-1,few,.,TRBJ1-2,CASSLEAENYGYTF,TGCGCCAGCAGCTTGGAAGCAGAAAACTATGGCTACACCTTC
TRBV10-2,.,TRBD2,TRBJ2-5,CASGTSGGQETQYF,TGCGCCAGCGGGACTAGCGGGGGCCAAGAGACCCAGTACTTC
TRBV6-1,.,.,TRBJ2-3,CASSVGSTDTQYF,TGTGCCAGCAGTGTTGGTAGCACAGATACGCAGTATTTT